These T cell receptor beta chains were read from a single sample in a study of shared clonotypes between healthy human individuals. The method was immunoSEQ multiplex PCR; TCRdb's version includes in-frame clones alone and lacks a portion of them. This sample has about 590,000 clones, with roughly 95% found just once. Sequencing input: naive CD8+ T cells sorted from blood. Every receptor here comes from a young woman in good health. Both conserved end residues are part of each CDR3. D genes are given only for firm matches. Not every row has a clone size; where given, it reads once, few, many or a size class.

j_gene: TRBJ2-3
d_gene: .
abundance: .
v_gene: TRBV5-8
CDR3nt: TGTGCCAGCAGGTTCCCTGTAACAGATACGCAGTATTTT
CDR3aa: CASRFPVTDTQYF

j_gene: TRBJ2-7
d_gene: TRBD2
abundance: once
v_gene: TRBV15
CDR3nt: TGTGCCACCAGCAGAGGCTCTACCGGGAGGGCCTACGAGCAGTACTTC
CDR3aa: CATSRGSTGRAYEQYF

j_gene: TRBJ2-1
d_gene: .
abundance: .
v_gene: TRBV28
CDR3nt: TGTGCCAGCAGTTTAGTACTGGGGGACAATGAGCAGTTCTTC
CDR3aa: CASSLVLGDNEQFF

j_gene: TRBJ1-1
d_gene: .
abundance: .
v_gene: TRBV7-9
CDR3nt: TGTGCCAGCAGCCCGGGCCCTCTAGAAGCTTTCTTT
CDR3aa: CASSPGPLEAFF

j_gene: TRBJ2-7
d_gene: .
abundance: .
v_gene: TRBV27
CDR3nt: TGTGCCAGCAGTCCTCGACAGGCCCCCTCCTACGAGCAGTACTTC
CDR3aa: CASSPRQAPSYEQYF

j_gene: TRBJ2-1
d_gene: .
abundance: .
v_gene: TRBV28
CDR3nt: TGTGCCAGCAGCGCGGGGCTAGTAAATGAGCAGTTCTTC
CDR3aa: CASSAGLVNEQFF

j_gene: TRBJ2-5
d_gene: .
abundance: .
v_gene: TRBV30
CDR3nt: TGTGCCTGGAGCGTGGGCCCACGGGAGACCCAGTACTTC
CDR3aa: CAWSVGPRETQYF

j_gene: TRBJ2-2
d_gene: TRBD1
abundance: .
v_gene: TRBV27
CDR3nt: TGTGCCAGCAGTTTGGGGACAGCGAACACCGGGGAGCTGTTTTTT
CDR3aa: CASSLGTANTGELFF

j_gene: TRBJ2-7
d_gene: TRBD2
abundance: .
v_gene: TRBV7-9
CDR3nt: TGTGCCAGCATGGGCCTAGCGGGAGAGCAGTACTTC
CDR3aa: CASMGLAGEQYF

j_gene: TRBJ2-6
d_gene: TRBD1
abundance: once
v_gene: TRBV2
CDR3nt: TGTGCCAGTATTCCCCTTTATCGACAGGGGGCGCCTGGGGCCAACGTCCTGACTTTC
CDR3aa: CASIPLYRQGAPGANVLTF

j_gene: TRBJ2-7
d_gene: .
abundance: .
v_gene: TRBV27
CDR3nt: TGTGCCAGCAGTTTAGCGGGACTCCCCTCCTACGAGCAGTACTTC
CDR3aa: CASSLAGLPSYEQYF

j_gene: TRBJ1-2
d_gene: .
abundance: .
v_gene: TRBV4-1
CDR3nt: TGCGCCAGCAGCCTTGACCTGCGCGCTGGCTACACCTTC
CDR3aa: CASSLDLRAGYTF

j_gene: TRBJ2-1
d_gene: .
abundance: .
v_gene: TRBV6-5
CDR3nt: TGTGCCAGCAGCAGCCCCGGTGAGCAGTTCTTC
CDR3aa: CASSSPGEQFF

j_gene: TRBJ2-7
d_gene: TRBD1
abundance: .
v_gene: TRBV6-1
CDR3nt: TGTGCCAGCACTCCGGGACAGAGCTCCTACGAGCAGTACTTC
CDR3aa: CASTPGQSSYEQYF

j_gene: TRBJ2-3
d_gene: .
abundance: .
v_gene: TRBV9
CDR3nt: TGTGCCAGCAGCCCGAACACAGATACGCAGTATTTT
CDR3aa: CASSPNTDTQYF

j_gene: TRBJ2-2
d_gene: .
abundance: once
v_gene: TRBV5-4
CDR3nt: TGTGCCAGCAGCCTGGACTGGAACACCGGGGAGCTGTTTTTT
CDR3aa: CASSLDWNTGELFF

j_gene: TRBJ2-7
d_gene: .
abundance: .
v_gene: TRBV18
CDR3nt: TGTGCCAGCTCAAATGTAGCAGGGAGCTCCTACGAGCAGTACTTC
CDR3aa: CASSNVAGSSYEQYF

j_gene: TRBJ2-1
d_gene: .
abundance: .
v_gene: TRBV5-1
CDR3nt: TGCGCCAGCAGCAGCGACAGGAGCTCCTACAATGAGCAGTTCTTC
CDR3aa: CASSSDRSSYNEQFF

j_gene: TRBJ2-7
d_gene: .
abundance: .
v_gene: TRBV5-4
CDR3nt: TGTGCCAGCACCCTTGGGGGATCCACCTACGAGCAGTACTTC
CDR3aa: CASTLGGSTYEQYF

j_gene: TRBJ2-5
d_gene: .
abundance: .
v_gene: TRBV2
CDR3nt: TGTGCCAGCATGGGCTCTCAAGAGACCCAGTACTTC
CDR3aa: CASMGSQETQYF

j_gene: TRBJ1-1
d_gene: .
abundance: .
v_gene: TRBV7-9
CDR3nt: TGTGCCAGCAGCTCACCTAGGGGGGGCCGGACAACAAAGAACACTGAAGCTTTCTTT
CDR3aa: CASSSPRGGRTTKNTEAFF

j_gene: TRBJ2-7
d_gene: .
abundance: .
v_gene: TRBV28
CDR3nt: TGTGCAAGCCGGTCAGGGGTGGCGGTCTCCTACGAGCAGTACTTC
CDR3aa: CASRSGVAVSYEQYF

j_gene: TRBJ1-1
d_gene: .
abundance: .
v_gene: TRBV29-1
CDR3nt: TGCAGCGTTGAAGGCGCAGGGGAAGCTTTCTTT
CDR3aa: CSVEGAGEAFF

j_gene: TRBJ2-1
d_gene: TRBD1
abundance: .
v_gene: TRBV7-9
CDR3nt: TGTGCCAGCAGCCACCCTCGACAGGGGTCCTACAATGAGCAGTTCTTC
CDR3aa: CASSHPRQGSYNEQFF

j_gene: TRBJ2-5
d_gene: TRBD2
abundance: .
v_gene: TRBV27
CDR3nt: TGTGCCACCCAAGCGGGAGTTGCGTTGGAGACCCAGTACTTC
CDR3aa: CATQAGVALETQYF

j_gene: TRBJ2-3
d_gene: TRBD2
abundance: .
v_gene: TRBV2
CDR3nt: TGTGCCAGCGTAGCGGGAGAAACAGATACGCAGTATTTT
CDR3aa: CASVAGETDTQYF

j_gene: TRBJ2-1
d_gene: TRBD2
abundance: .
v_gene: TRBV6-4
CDR3nt: TGTGCCAGCAGTTTTCTAGCGGGAGGAAATGAGCAGTTCTTC
CDR3aa: CASSFLAGGNEQFF

j_gene: TRBJ2-3
d_gene: TRBD2
abundance: once
v_gene: TRBV9
CDR3nt: TGTGCCAGCAGCGCCCTAGCGGGAGGATGGACAGATACGCAGTATTTT
CDR3aa: CASSALAGGWTDTQYF

j_gene: TRBJ2-5
d_gene: .
abundance: .
v_gene: TRBV7-6
CDR3nt: TGTGCCAGCACCAGACAGGCTTCAGAGACCCAGTACTTC
CDR3aa: CASTRQASETQYF

j_gene: TRBJ2-1
d_gene: .
abundance: .
v_gene: TRBV7-9
CDR3nt: TGTGCCAGCAGCTTCGGGACTGGCCTCGCGGAGCAGTTCTTC
CDR3aa: CASSFGTGLAEQFF

j_gene: TRBJ1-3
d_gene: .
abundance: .
v_gene: TRBV30
CDR3nt: TGTGCCTGGAGCCCCCCGGACAGCCTTTCTGGAAACACCATATATTTT
CDR3aa: CAWSPPDSLSGNTIYF